One and the same sample provided the 27 T cell receptor beta chains below, sequenced in a study of type 1 and type 2 diabetes patients. The PCR template was genomic DNA. Multiplex PCR with 30 forward and 13 reverse primers amplified the TCR beta CDR3. TCRdb recomputed calls from the multiplex PCR reads with MiXCR, one row per CDR3 protein. The data contain under 300,000 distinct CDR3 sequences, approximately 50% of them singletons. The sample was peripheral blood mononuclear cells (PBMCs). The receptors shown here come from a man younger than 35 with type 2 diabetes.

The V call is TRBV6-4, the J call TRBJ2-4; 13 bases map to TRBD2. CDR1 is MRHNA and CDR2 is SNTAGT in the germline V gene. This CDR3 spans 15 amino acids. With V trimmed by 3 bases and J by 8 bases, 4 bases remained unmatched. CDR3 sequence (DNA): TGTGCCAGCAGTGAACTAGCGGGAGGGTGGTACATTCAGTACTTC. Translating it yields CASSELAGGWYIQYF.

The V and J genes are TRBV19 and TRBJ2-3, with 7 positions matching TRBD1. CDR1 is LNHDA and CDR2 is SQIVND in the germline V gene (reference sequence). The length of the CDR3 is 16 residues. With V trimmed by 3 bases and J by 2 bases, 8 bases remained unmatched. CDR3 DNA sequence: TGTGCCAGTAGTATGGGGACAGACCATCCCACAGATACGCAGTATTTT. Residues: CASSMGTDHPTDTQYF.

This clonotype was observed a few times. This chain uses TRBV2 with TRBJ2-2; D is possibly TRBD2 (5 bases). In germline, CDR1 is SNHLY, CDR2 FYNNEI. V gave up 5 bases and J gave up 2 bases, with 12 bases separating them. The CDR3 has 15 amino acids. CDR3 in DNA: TGTGCCAGCAGTAGGACTGGTACTAACACCGGGGAGCTGTTTTTT. The encoded protein is CASSRTGTNTGELFF.

In DNA form, the CDR3 reads TGTGCCAGCAGCTTAAAAGGGACTAGCGGGGGGTGGACGAATGAGCAGTTCTTC. It codes for CASSLKGTSGGWTNEQFF. V gene TRBV7-2 combines with J gene TRBJ2-1; 15 positions match TRBD2. The CDR3 sequence is 18 residues long. With 2 bases clipped from V and 7 bases from J, the junction kept 9 bases outside the gene matches. From germline, CDR1 is SGHTA and CDR2 FQGNSA.

Concerning this clonotype: This may come from a read error, since a much larger clone is one base off. The conserved final phenylalanine or tryptophan is absent from the CDR3, which likely points to a read error. The rearrangement links TRBV19 to TRBJ1-1; D is ambiguous. Germline CDR1 and CDR2: LNHDA and SQIVND (reference sequence). The length of the CDR3 is 13 residues. Trimming cost V 11 bases and J 1 base, with 14 bases left between them. CDR3 sequence (DNA): TGTGCCTGGAGTGTATTCCCGAACACTGAAGCTTTCCTT. Protein sequence: CAWSVFPNTEAFL.

There are a few counts of this clonotype. The rearrangement links TRBV28 to TRBJ2-7; no clear D. The CDR3 is 12 residues long. The V and J ends lost 1 base and 2 bases respectively, with 3 bases between them. Germline loops: CDR1 MDHEN, CDR2 SYDVKM. The CDR3 nucleotides are TGTGCCAGCAGTTTATTACCCTACGAGCAGTACTTC. Its protein is CASSLLPYEQYF. The variable domain in full, with the rest retrieved from reference TRBV28 and TRBJ2-7, is DVKVTQSSRYLVKRTGEKVFLECVQDMDHENMFWYRQDPGLGLRLIYFSYDVKMKEKGDIPEGYSVSREKKERFSLILESASTNQTSMYLCASSLLPYEQYFGPGTRLTVT.

The CDR3 spells CASSLLGASDYGYTF. Written as DNA, the CDR3 is TGTGCCAGCAGTTTACTGGGGGCGTCTGACTATGGCTACACCTTC. This rearrangement joins TRBV27 to TRBJ1-2; possibly TRBD1 for D (6 bases). Germline V lookup: CDR1 MNHEY, CDR2 SMNVEV (reference sequence). V lost 2 bases and J lost 3, with 13 bases in between. The CDR3 is 15 residues long.

This sequence joins TRBV9 and TRBJ1-2; 8 nucleotides agree with TRBD1. J lost 6 bases, V lost 4 bases, and 11 bases had no gene match. Germline V gene lookup returns CDR1 SGDLS and CDR2 YYNGEE. The CDR3 covers 15 residues. This chain's CDR3 is CASSLQLTGDDGYTF. CDR3 nucleotide sequence: TGTGCCAGCAGCCTCCAATTGACAGGGGATGATGGCTACACCTTC.

The genes are TRBV29-1 and TRBJ2-1; weak D call: TRBD2 (6 bases). V dropped 6 bases and J dropped 3 bases, with 9 bases sitting between them. CDR1 and CDR2 (germline): SQVTM, ANQGSEA. This CDR3 comprises 12 residues. This chain's CDR3 is CSVRRGYNEQFF. CDR3 sequence (DNA): TGCAGCGTGCGGCGGGGCTACAATGAGCAGTTCTTC.

The chain links TRBV2 to TRBJ2-1; D gene ambiguous. Germline V lookup: CDR1 SNHLY, CDR2 FYNNEI. The CDR3 has 11 amino acids. V gave up 6 bases and J gave up 13 bases, with 13 bases separating them. Written as DNA, the CDR3 is TGTGCCAGCAGCATCCACATCCCCCAGTTCTTC. Translated: CASSIHIPQFF.

The rearrangement joins TRBV9 to TRBJ2-5, with 7 positions matching TRBD1. Germline V gene sequence: CDR1 SGDLS, CDR2 YYNGEE. The V gene end was trimmed by 0 bases and the J gene end by 5 bases; junction bases not matched to a gene: 4. The CDR3 extends over 14 amino acids. CDR3 DNA sequence: TGTGCCAGCAGCGTAGAGGGGGCGCAGGAGACCCAGTACTTC. Its translation is CASSVEGAQETQYF.

This chain joins TRBV3-1 and TRBJ2-3, with D unresolved. V was shortened by 6 bases and J by 6 bases, with 19 bases between the two germline ends. This CDR3 contains 15 residues. Per germline, CDR1 LGHDT and CDR2 YNNKEL (reference sequence). The CDR3 spells CASRTLDGGSDTQYF. CDR3 nucleotides: TGTGCCAGCAGAACCCTGGACGGTGGGTCGGATACGCAGTATTTT.

In its sample, this clonotype was seen once. This sequence joins TRBV4-1 and TRBJ2-3; 11 nucleotides align to TRBD2. CDR3 length: 15 amino acids. Trimming cost V 5 bases and J 3 bases; bases outside gene matches: 4. Germline CDR1 is MGHRA and CDR2 is YSYEKL. CDR3 sequence (DNA): TGCGCCAGCAGCAACCTAGCGGGAGGTACAGATACGCAGTATTTT. This translates into CASSNLAGGTDTQYF.

The V and J genes are TRBV4-3 and TRBJ2-7, with D uncertain. The CDR3 length is 14 residues. The germline V gene has CDR1 LGHNA and CDR2 YSLEER. V shed 0 bases and J shed 2 bases, with 8 bases lying between them. For the CDR3, the DNA is TGCGCCAGCAGCCAAGACTACGAACCCTACGAGCAGTACTTC. It encodes CASSQDYEPYEQYF.

This chain connects TRBV7-3 to TRBJ2-1, with 15 bases identical to TRBD2. CDR1 is SGHTA and CDR2 is FQGTGA in the germline V gene. This CDR3 region has 20 residues. V lost 4 bases to trimming and J lost 0 bases; unmatched junction nucleotides: 10. DNA of the CDR3: TGTGCCAGCAGCTCAACCCGGGGACTAGCGGGGGGCAGCTCCTACAATGAGCAGTTCTTC. Protein sequence: CASSSTRGLAGGSSYNEQFF. The full variable domain, in which reference TRBV7-3 and TRBJ2-1 provide the parts outside the CDR3, is GAGVSQTPSNKVTEKGKYVELRCDPISGHTALYWYRQSLGQGPEFLIYFQGTGAADDSGLPNDRFFAVRPEGSVSTLKIQRTERGDSAVYLCASSSTRGLAGGSSYNEQFFGPGTRLTVL.

This clonotype was detected a few times. The chain has TRBV7-2 and TRBJ2-6, with unresolved D. The germline gives CDR1 SGHTA, CDR2 FQGNSA. V gave up 1 base and J gave up 3 bases, with 10 bases separating them. The length of the CDR3 is 16 residues. Here the CDR3 DNA reads TGTGCCAGCAGCTTAGTTAAAGGGTATGGGGCCAACGTCCTGACTTTC. This gives the protein CASSLVKGYGANVLTF.

Many counts were recorded for this clonotype. V gene TRBV4-3 combines with J gene TRBJ2-7; 12 nucleotides match TRBD2. Germline V lookup: CDR1 LGHNA, CDR2 YSLEER. The CDR3 runs 14 residues. Losses at the gene ends were 4 bases for V and 4 bases for J; bases not matched to a gene: 2. CDR3: CASSPGTSGYEQYF. The DNA for the CDR3 is TGCGCCAGCAGCCCCGGGACTAGCGGGTACGAGCAGTACTTC.

The chain is built from TRBV6-1 and TRBJ2-2; unclear D gene. This CDR3 spans 14 amino acids. Germline-derived CDR1 and CDR2 are MNHNS and SASEGT. Trimming removed 4 bases at V and 0 bases at J, with 6 bases between. CDR3 nucleotide sequence: TGTGCCAGCAGTGGTAACCCGAACACCGGGGAGCTGTTTTTT. Residues: CASSGNPNTGELFF.

This rearrangement joins TRBV19 to TRBJ2-5; D is possibly TRBD2 (6 bases). CDR3 length: 13 amino acids. In germline, CDR1 is LNHDA, CDR2 SQIVND (reference sequence). Between the trimmed V and J ends, which lost 2 bases and 7 bases, there was a span of 11 bases. This chain's CDR3 is CASSISSSATQYF. The CDR3 nucleotides are TGTGCCAGTAGTATATCTTCTAGCGCGACCCAGTACTTC.

The sample holds many counts of this clonotype. The chain combines TRBV7-2 with TRBJ2-3; D is uncertain. The CDR3 sequence is 12 residues long. The ends were cut back, 6 bases at V and 0 bases at J, with 4 bases in the middle. The germline V gene has CDR1 SGHTA and CDR2 FQGNSA. CDR3 sequence reads: CASSSSTDTQYF. CDR3 in DNA: TGTGCCAGCAGTTCTAGCACAGATACGCAGTATTTT. Based on the CDR3 plus reference TRBV7-2 and TRBJ2-3, the full variable domain is GAGVSQSPSNKVTEKGKDVELRCDPISGHTALYWYRQSLGQGLEFLIYFQGNSAPDKSGLPSDRFSAERTGGSVSTLTIQRTQQEDSAVYLCASSSSTDTQYFGPGTRLTVL.

This rearrangement joins TRBV24-1 to TRBJ2-7; the match to TRBD1 covers 9 bases. V lost 5 bases and J lost 6; bases outside the gene matches: 4. This CDR3 contains 13 residues. Germline CDR1 and CDR2: KGHDR and SFDVKD. CDR3 nucleotides: TGTGCCACCAGTGGGGGACAGGGAGGCGAGCAGTACTTC. It specifies CATSGGQGGEQYF.

The rearrangement links TRBV2 to TRBJ2-7; D unresolved. Germline values: CDR1 SNHLY, CDR2 FYNNEI. V lost 11 bases to trimming and J lost 6 bases, with 11 bases between them. This CDR3 has 10 residues. CDR3 loop: CASRSGEQYF. The DNA for the CDR3 is TGTGCCTCCCGGTCGGGCGAGCAGTACTTC.

The rearrangement joins TRBV18 to TRBJ1-4; tentative D call: TRBD1 (5 bases). V gave up 4 bases and J gave up 0 bases, with 6 bases separating them. Germline V lookup: CDR1 KGHSH, CDR2 LQKENI. There are 14 residues in the CDR3. CDR3 in DNA: TGTGCCAGCTCACGGGGGACAACTAATGAAAAACTGTTTTTT. It is translated as CASSRGTTNEKLFF.

The chain recombines TRBV20-1 with TRBJ2-1; 11 bases are a match to TRBD2. CDR1 and CDR2 from the germline V gene are DFQATT and SNEGSKA (reference sequence). The CDR3 extends over 17 amino acids. The V segment lost 6 bases and the J segment 2 bases; nucleotides outside the gene matches: 12. Here the CDR3 reads CSAMDSGGAGAYNEQFF. CDR3 DNA: TGCAGTGCCATGGATAGCGGGGGGGCGGGCGCCTACAATGAGCAGTTCTTC.

As for this clonotype: This is likely a read error, given that the CDR3 carries no conserved phenylalanine or tryptophan at its end. No DNA is shown, since the ends of the CDR3 on it are uncertain; the CDR3 is the one TCRdb lists. The CDR3 reads CAISEAGRGTHGLDTQCI. The chain carries TRBV10-3 and TRBJ2-3; TRBD2, the table's D call, lacks a check against the DNA. Germline CDR1 ENHRY, CDR2 SYGVKD. From its first to its last residue, the CDR3 has 18 amino acids.

This chain joins TRBV4-3 and TRBJ2-3; D unresolved. CDR1 LGHNA and CDR2 YSLEER come from the germline V gene. V lost 0 bases and J lost 0, with 7 bases in between. The CDR3 consists of 15 residues. CDR3 nucleotide sequence: TGCGCCAGCAGCCAAGATTTTGGTAGCACAGATACGCAGTATTTT. It is translated as CASSQDFGSTDTQYF.

V and J are TRBV6-5 and TRBJ1-2; D gene unclear. This CDR3 has 13 residues. Germline values: CDR1 MNHEY, CDR2 SVGAGI. Deletions cut 2 bases from V and 6 bases from J, with 10 bases between. The CDR3 here is CASSYVRRNGYTF. The CDR3 DNA reads as TGTGCCAGCAGTTACGTTCGAAGGAATGGCTACACCTTC.